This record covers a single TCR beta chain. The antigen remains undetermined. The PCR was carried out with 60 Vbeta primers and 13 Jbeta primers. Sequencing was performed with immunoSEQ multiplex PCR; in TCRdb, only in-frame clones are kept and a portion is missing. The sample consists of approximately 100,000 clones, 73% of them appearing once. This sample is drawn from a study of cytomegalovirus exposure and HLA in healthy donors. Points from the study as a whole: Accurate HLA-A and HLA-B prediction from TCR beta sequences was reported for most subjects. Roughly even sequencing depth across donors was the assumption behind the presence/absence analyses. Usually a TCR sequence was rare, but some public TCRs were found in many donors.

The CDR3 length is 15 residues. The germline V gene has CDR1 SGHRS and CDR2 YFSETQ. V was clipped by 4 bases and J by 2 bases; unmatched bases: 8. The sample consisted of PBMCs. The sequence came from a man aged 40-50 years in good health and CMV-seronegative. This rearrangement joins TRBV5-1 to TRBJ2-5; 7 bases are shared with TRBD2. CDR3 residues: CASSENSGPQETQYF. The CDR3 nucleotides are TGCGCCAGCAGCGAAAATAGCGGGCCTCAAGAGACCCAGTACTTC.